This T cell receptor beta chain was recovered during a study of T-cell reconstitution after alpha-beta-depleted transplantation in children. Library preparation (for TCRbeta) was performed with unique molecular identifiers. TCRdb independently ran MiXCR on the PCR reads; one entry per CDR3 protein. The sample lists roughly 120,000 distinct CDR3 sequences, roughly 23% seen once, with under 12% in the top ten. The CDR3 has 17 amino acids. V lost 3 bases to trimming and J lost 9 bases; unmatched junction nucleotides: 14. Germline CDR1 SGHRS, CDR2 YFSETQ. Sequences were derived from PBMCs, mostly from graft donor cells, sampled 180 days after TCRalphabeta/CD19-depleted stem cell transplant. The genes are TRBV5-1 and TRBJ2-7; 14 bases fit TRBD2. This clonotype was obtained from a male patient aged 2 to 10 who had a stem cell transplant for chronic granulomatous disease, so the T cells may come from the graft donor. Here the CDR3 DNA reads TGCGCCAGCAGCTCGGGACTAGCGGGAGAATCTCAACCAGGGCAGTACTTC. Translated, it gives CASSSGLAGESQPGQYF.